The next 3 T cell receptor beta chains were all read from a single sample in a study of blood T cell repertoires in COVID-19. Repertoires were generated with immunoSEQ multiplex PCR, while TCRdb's copy carries only in-frame clones and drops some. The table lists 250,000 to 300,000 clones, about nine tenths of them singletons, with 2.5% to 3.5% in the top ten. The sample comprised peripheral blood. The receptors here all came from a woman younger than 45 with active or convalescent COVID-19.

J is TRBJ2-4 and V is TRBV7-9, with 12 nucleotides matching TRBD1. Germline V gene data show CDR1 as SEHNR and CDR2 as FQNEAQ (reference sequence). The CDR3 extends over 16 amino acids. With V trimmed by 3 bases and J by 9 bases, 9 bases remained unmatched. CDR3 nucleotide sequence: TGTGCCAGCAGCTTGCCGGGACAGGGGGCGGATAGCATTCAGTACTTC. Its protein is CASSLPGQGADSIQYF.

V is TRBV7-2 and J is TRBJ1-1, with D possibly matching TRBD1 (5 bases). The CDR3 has 14 amino acids. Trimming cost V 5 bases and J 6 bases, with 16 bases left between them. The germline V gene encodes CDR1 SGHTA and CDR2 FQGNSA. Here the CDR3 reads CASSTRGTGPEAFF. DNA of the CDR3: TGTGCCAGCAGCACACGCGGGACGGGGCCTGAAGCTTTCTTT.

The rearrangement links TRBV4-2 to TRBJ1-2; the D gene is possibly TRBD1 (5 bases). This CDR3 contains 15 residues. Trimming removed 4 bases at V and 3 bases at J, with 15 bases between. Germline CDR1 reads LGHNA; CDR2 reads YNFKEQ. The CDR3 sequence is CASSPLSARDYGYTF. In DNA, the CDR3 is TGTGCCAGCAGCCCACTCTCAGCCAGGGACTATGGCTACACCTTC.